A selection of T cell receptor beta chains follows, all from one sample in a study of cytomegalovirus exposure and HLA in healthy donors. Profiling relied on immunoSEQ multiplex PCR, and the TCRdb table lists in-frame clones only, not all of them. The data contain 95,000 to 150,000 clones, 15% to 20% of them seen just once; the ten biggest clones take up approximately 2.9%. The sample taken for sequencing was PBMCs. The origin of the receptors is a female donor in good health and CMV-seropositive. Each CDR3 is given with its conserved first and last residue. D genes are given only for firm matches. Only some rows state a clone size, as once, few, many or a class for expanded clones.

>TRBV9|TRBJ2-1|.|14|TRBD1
TGTGCCAGCAGCGCCTGGACAGGGTCGGATGAGCAGTTCTTC
CASSAWTGSDEQFF
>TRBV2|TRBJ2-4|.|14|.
TGTGCCAGCAGTGAATCAGGGGAGTTAAACATTCAGTACTTC
CASSESGELNIQYF
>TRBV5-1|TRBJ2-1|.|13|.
TGCGCCAGCAGCTGGGGGCAGAACAATGAGCAGTTCTTC
CASSWGQNNEQFF
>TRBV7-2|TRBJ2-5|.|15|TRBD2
TGTGCCAGCAGCATAAGGGCTAGCGGGGAAGAGACCCAGTACTTC
CASSIRASGEETQYF
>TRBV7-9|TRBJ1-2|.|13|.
TGTGCCAGCAGCTTAGGATCGGGCTATGGCTACACCTTC
CASSLGSGYGYTF
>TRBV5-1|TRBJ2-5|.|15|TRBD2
TGCGCCAGCAGCTTGGACCAGGGAGCGGGAAAGACCCAGTACTTC
CASSLDQGAGKTQYF
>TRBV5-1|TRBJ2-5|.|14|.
TGCGCCAGCAGCAAGGGCGAGGGACTGGAGACCCAGTACTTC
CASSKGEGLETQYF
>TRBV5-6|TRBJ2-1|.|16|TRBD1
TGTGCCAGCAGCTGGACTGGGACAGGGGGCTTCAATGAGCAGTTCTTC
CASSWTGTGGFNEQFF
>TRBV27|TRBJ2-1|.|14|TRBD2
TGTGCCATCTCCTCGCGGGGGAGGTACAATGAGCAGTTCTTC
CAISSRGRYNEQFF
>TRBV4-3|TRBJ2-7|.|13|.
TGCGCCAGCAGCCAACGCACTACCTACGAGCAGTACTTC
CASSQRTTYEQYF
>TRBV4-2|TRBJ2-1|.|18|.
TGTGCCAGCAGCCAAGCAATGGGGGGACAGACCAACTACAATGAGCAGTTCTTC
CASSQAMGGQTNYNEQFF
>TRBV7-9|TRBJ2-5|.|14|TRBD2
TGTGCCAGCAGCTTAGTATCAGCGGGGGAGACCCAGTACTTC
CASSLVSAGETQYF
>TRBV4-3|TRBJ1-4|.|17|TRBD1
TGCGCCAGCAGCCATAAACTGCGGACAGGGGGCGGTGAAAAACTGTTTTTT
CASSHKLRTGGGEKLFF
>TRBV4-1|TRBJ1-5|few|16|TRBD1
TGCGCCAGCAGCCCTAGGGACAGGGATAGCAATCAGCCCCAGCATTTT
CASSPRDRDSNQPQHF
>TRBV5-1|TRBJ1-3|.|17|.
TGCGCCAGCAGCTTGGCCGGCCAGGGTTATGCTGGAAACACCATATATTTT
CASSLAGQGYAGNTIYF
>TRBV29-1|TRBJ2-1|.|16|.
TGCAGCGTTGAAGCCGGCGGGGGCGATTCCTACAATGAGCAGTTCTTC
CSVEAGGGDSYNEQFF
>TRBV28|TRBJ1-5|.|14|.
TGTGCCAGCAGTTTAGGTGCAGGGTATCAGCCCCAGCATTTT
CASSLGAGYQPQHF
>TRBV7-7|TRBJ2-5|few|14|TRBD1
TGTGCTAGCAGCTTAGCGCAGGGGGCAGAGACCCAGTACTTC
CASSLAQGAETQYF
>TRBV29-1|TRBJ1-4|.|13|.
TGCGGAGCGTTTGACCAGGGCAGGGAAAAACTGTTTTTT
CGAFDQGREKLFF
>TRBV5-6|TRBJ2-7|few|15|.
TGTGCCAGCAGCTTGGACGGGTCCTTGGGCTACGAGCAGTACTTC
CASSLDGSLGYEQYF
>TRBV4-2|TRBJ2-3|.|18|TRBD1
TGTGCCAGCAGCCAAGGCGCGGCGGGACAGGCCCACACAGATACGCAGTATTTT
CASSQGAAGQAHTDTQYF
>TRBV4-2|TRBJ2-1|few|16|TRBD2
TGTGCCAGCAGCCAAGAGGGCGGGAGTGGGAACAATGAGCAGTTCTTC
CASSQEGGSGNNEQFF
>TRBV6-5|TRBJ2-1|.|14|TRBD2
TGTGCCAGCAGCATAGAGGGAGGGCTCGATGAGCAGTTCTTC
CASSIEGGLDEQFF
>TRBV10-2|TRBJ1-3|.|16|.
TGCGCCAGCAGTGATACAGGGAAGTCCCCTGGAAACACCATATATTTT
CASSDTGKSPGNTIYF
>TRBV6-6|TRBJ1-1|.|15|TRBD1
TGTGCCAGCAGTTCGACTGGACAGGGGAACACTGAAGCTTTCTTT
CASSSTGQGNTEAFF
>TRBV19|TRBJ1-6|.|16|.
TGTGCCAGTAGTCACGACAGGAGCTCCTATAATTCACCCCTCCACTTT
CASSHDRSSYNSPLHF
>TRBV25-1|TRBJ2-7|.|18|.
TGTGCCAGCAGTGAATTCGGGACCGGACAGATCGCGTCCTACGAGCAGTACTTC
CASSEFGTGQIASYEQYF
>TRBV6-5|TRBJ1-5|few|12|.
TGTGCCAGCAACCCACGGGGGGGGCCCCAGCATTTT
CASNPRGGPQHF
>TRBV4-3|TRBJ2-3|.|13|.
TGCGCCAGCAGCCGGGCTGAAGGAGATACGCAGTATTTT
CASSRAEGDTQYF
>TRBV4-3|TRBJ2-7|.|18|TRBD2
TGCGCCAGCAGCCAAGATGTGGTAGCGGGGCCAGGATCCTACGAGCAGTACTTC
CASSQDVVAGPGSYEQYF
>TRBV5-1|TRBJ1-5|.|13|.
TGCGCCAGCAGCTTTGGGACAAATCAGCCCCAGCATTTT
CASSFGTNQPQHF
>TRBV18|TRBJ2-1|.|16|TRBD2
TGTGCCAGCTCACCACCGACTAGCGGGACGCACAATGAGCAGTTCTTC
CASSPPTSGTHNEQFF
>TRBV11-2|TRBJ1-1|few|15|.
TGTGCCAGCAGCTGGAGGGGATACCCGAACACTGAAGCTTTCTTT
CASSWRGYPNTEAFF
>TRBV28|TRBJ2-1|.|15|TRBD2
TGTGCCAGCAGTTTCGCGGGAGGCCGAGGTAATGAGCAGTTCTTC
CASSFAGGRGNEQFF
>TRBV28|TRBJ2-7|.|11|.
TGTGCCAGCAGACTCTCCTACGAGCAGTACTTC
CASRLSYEQYF
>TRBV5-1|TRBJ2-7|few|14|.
TGCGCCAGCAGCTTGACCCAGGGGTCCCACGAGCAGTACTTC
CASSLTQGSHEQYF
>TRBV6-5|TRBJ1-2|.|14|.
TGTGCCAGCAGTTACTCTCCTGAGGGTCGAGGCTACACCTTC
CASSYSPEGRGYTF
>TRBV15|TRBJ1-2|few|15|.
TGTGCCACCAGCAGTGGGGGCAGCTTTAACTATGGCTACACCTTC
CATSSGGSFNYGYTF
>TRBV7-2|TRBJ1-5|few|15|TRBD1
TGTGCCAGCAGCTCAACGGGGACAGCCAATCAGCCCCAGCATTTT
CASSSTGTANQPQHF
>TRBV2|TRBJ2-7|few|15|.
TGTGCCAGCAGTGAGGTTGGAGGGAAAAGCTACGAGCAGTACTTC
CASSEVGGKSYEQYF
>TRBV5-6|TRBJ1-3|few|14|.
TGTGCCAGCAGCCCGACAGGAGGCGGAAACACCATATATTTT
CASSPTGGGNTIYF
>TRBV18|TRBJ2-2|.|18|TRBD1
TGTGCCAGCTCACCACCTCGTAGGACAGGGACGAACACCGGGGAGCTGTTTTTT
CASSPPRRTGTNTGELFF
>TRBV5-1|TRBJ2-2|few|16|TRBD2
TGCGCCAGCAGCTTTCGACTAGCGGGGGGGATCGGGGAGCTGTTTTTT
CASSFRLAGGIGELFF
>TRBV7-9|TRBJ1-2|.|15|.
TGTGCCAGCAGCTTAGCGCTAAGCGGGGTAGGGGGCTACACCTTC
CASSLALSGVGGYTF
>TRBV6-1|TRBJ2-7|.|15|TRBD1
TGTGCCAGCAGTGACGGGACAGTAAGTGCCTACGAGCAGTACTTC
CASSDGTVSAYEQYF
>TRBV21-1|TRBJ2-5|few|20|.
TGTGCCAGCAGCAAATGGGGCATCTCAGGACTAGAAAACGTGAGAGAGACCCAGTACTTC
CASSKWGISGLENVRETQYF
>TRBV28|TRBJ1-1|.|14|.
TGTGCCAGCAGTTTATTTCCCGAGGGACTCGAAGCTTTCTTT
CASSLFPEGLEAFF